The clone carrying this T cell receptor (beta chain) was picked up a small number of times. Antigen: not known. The data are from a study of T cell repertoires in cytomegalovirus infection. Study overall: Selected CMV epitopes included recently identified HLA-C-restricted ones as well as well-studied HLA-B-restricted ones. An indication of both CMV infection and matching HLA type came from public TCR beta signatures.

A single record per CDR3 protein comes from TCRdb applying MiXCR to the reads. Of fewer than 1,000,000 distinct CDR3 sequences listed, roughly 30% are singletons. CDR1 MGHDK and CDR2 SYGVNS come from the germline V gene. The CDR3 is 13 residues long. The V segment lost 8 bases and the J segment 4 bases; nucleotides outside the gene matches: 5. General study findings and limits: The ex vivo response showed dominance by HLA-C-restricted CMV-specific TCR beta clonotypes.

Source: cultured CD8+ T cells from PBMCs, taken from culture after CMV antigen stimulation. The receptor comes from a human donor in good health (CMV status not recorded). Some clones in this sample may be carry-over from other donors' samples. The rearrangement joins TRBV25-1 to TRBJ2-1; 7 bases line up with TRBD2. The CDR3 nucleotides read TGTGCCAGCGGAGCGGGACTATACAATGAGCAGTTCTTC. Its translation: CASGAGLYNEQFF.